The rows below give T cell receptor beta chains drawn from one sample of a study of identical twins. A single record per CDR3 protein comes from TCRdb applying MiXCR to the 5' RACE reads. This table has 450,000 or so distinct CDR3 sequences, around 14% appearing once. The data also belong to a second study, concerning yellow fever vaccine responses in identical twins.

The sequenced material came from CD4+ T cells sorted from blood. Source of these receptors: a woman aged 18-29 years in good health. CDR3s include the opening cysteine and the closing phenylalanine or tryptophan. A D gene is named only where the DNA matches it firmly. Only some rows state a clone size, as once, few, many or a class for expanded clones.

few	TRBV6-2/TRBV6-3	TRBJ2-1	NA	TGTGCCAGCGAAGCATACAATGAGCAGTTCTTC	CASEAYNEQFF
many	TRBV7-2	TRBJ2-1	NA	TGTGCCAGCAGCTCCAGGGGGGCGCCCTACAATGAGCAGTTCTTC	CASSSRGAPYNEQFF
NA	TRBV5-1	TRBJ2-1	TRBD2	TGCGCCAGCAGCTCTATAGCGGGACGCGACCCCGATGAGCAGTTCTTC	CASSSIAGRDPDEQFF
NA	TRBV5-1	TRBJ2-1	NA	TGCGCCAGCAGCTTGACACCCGACCGTTACAATGAGCAGTTCTTC	CASSLTPDRYNEQFF
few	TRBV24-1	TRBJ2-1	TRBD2	TGTGCCACCAGTGATTTTGGGCTAGCGGATGGGGGTGAGCAGTTCTTC	CATSDFGLADGGEQFF
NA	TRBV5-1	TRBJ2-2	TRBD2	TGCGCCAGCAAGCTGGGACTAGCGTTCAACACCGGGGAGCTGTTTTTT	CASKLGLAFNTGELFF
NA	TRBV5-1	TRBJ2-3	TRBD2	TGCGCCAGCAGCTACGAACCACCGGGACTAGCGAACACAGATACGCAGTATTTT	CASSYEPPGLANTDTQYF
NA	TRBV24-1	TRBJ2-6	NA	TGTGCCACCAGTGATTCCGACCCTGGACGGACCTCTGGGGCCAACGTCCTGACTTTC	CATSDSDPGRTSGANVLTF
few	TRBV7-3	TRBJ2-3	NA	TGTGCCAGCAGCACAAACCTCGGGACATTAAATACCACAGATACGCAGTATTTT	CASSTNLGTLNTTDTQYF
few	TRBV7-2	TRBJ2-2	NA	TGTGCCAGCAGCTTTATTTGGCCTACCGGGGAGCTGTTTTTT	CASSFIWPTGELFF
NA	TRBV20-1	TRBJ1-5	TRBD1	TGCAGTGCTAGCAGCGGACAGGGTCTAAAACAGCCCCAGCATTTT	CSASSGQGLKQPQHF
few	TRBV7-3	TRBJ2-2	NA	TGTGCCAGCAGCGGAGGGACGGCCAGCGGGGAGCTGTTTTTT	CASSGGTASGELFF
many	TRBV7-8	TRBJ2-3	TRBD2	TGTGCCAGCAGTTACGGGGGGGGGGGCCGCGATACGCAGTATTTT	CASSYGGGGRDTQYF
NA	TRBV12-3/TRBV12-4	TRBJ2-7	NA	TGTGCCAGCAGTCGGGACAAGGCCTACGAGCAGTACTTC	CASSRDKAYEQYF
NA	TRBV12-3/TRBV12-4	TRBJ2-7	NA	TGTGCCAGCAGTTTCAGGGGAGGTTACTACGAGCAGTACTTC	CASSFRGGYYEQYF
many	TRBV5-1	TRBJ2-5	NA	TGCGCCAGCAGCTTGGGGACTCGAGGGGGAGAGACCCAGTACTTC	CASSLGTRGGETQYF
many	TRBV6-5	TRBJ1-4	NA	TGTGCCAGCAGTTACTCGATTCCGGGGGCTTCTAATGAAAAACTGTTTTTT	CASSYSIPGASNEKLFF
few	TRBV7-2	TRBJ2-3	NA	TGTGCCAGCAGCTTGGGTAGAAGACTGAGCACAGATACGCAGTATTTT	CASSLGRRLSTDTQYF
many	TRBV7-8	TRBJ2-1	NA	TGTGCCAGCAGCTTAGTAGGGAATGAGCAGTTCTTC	CASSLVGNEQFF
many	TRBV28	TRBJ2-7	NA	TGTGCCAGCAGTTGGACAGTCTCCTACGAGCAGTACTTC	CASSWTVSYEQYF
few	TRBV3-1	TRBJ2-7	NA	TGTGCCACTCGGGGCCGTCCCTACGAGCAGTACTTC	CATRGRPYEQYF
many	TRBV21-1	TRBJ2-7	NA	TGTGCCAGCAGGCGGGTCCGGTCCGAGCAGTACTTC	CASRRVRSEQYF
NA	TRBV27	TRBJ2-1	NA	TGTGCCAGCAGTTTATTTCGGACTCCCTACAATGAGCAGTTCTTC	CASSLFRTPYNEQFF
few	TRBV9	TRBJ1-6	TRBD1	TGTGCCAGCAGCGGACAGGGGGCGCGGAATTCACCCCTCCACTTT	CASSGQGARNSPLHF